The clone carrying this T cell receptor (beta chain) was seen ten or more times. It was with unique molecular identifiers that the TCRbeta library was prepared. TCRdb ran MiXCR on the PCR reads and lists one entry per CDR3 protein. The sample consists of about 230,000 distinct CDR3 sequences, 9.7% of them appearing once. The data were taken from a study of T-cell reconstitution after alpha-beta-depleted transplantation in children. Germline loops: CDR1 MGHRA, CDR2 YSYEKL. Trimming removed 4 bases at V and 3 bases at J, with 12 bases between. This CDR3 region has 14 residues. The sequencing here drew on PBMCs from the stem cell graft donor, taken from the stem cell graft. V usage is TRBV4-1 and J usage is TRBJ1-1; D gene ambiguous. This sequence was found in a human donor who donated a stem cell graft to a child with SCID. CDR3 coding DNA: TGCGCCAGCAGCCTAAGTCCCCTGGACACTGAAGCTTTCTTT. Residues: CASSLSPLDTEAFF.